This T cell receptor (beta chain) was identified in a study of STAT5B mutations in CD4+ large granular lymphocyte leukemia. The method was immunoSEQ multiplex PCR; TCRdb's version includes in-frame clones alone and lacks a portion of them. The sample includes 30,000 to 40,000 clones, less than 80% seen only once; the top ten take 2.5% to 3%. Sequencing input: CD4+ T cells from blood buffy coats. This TCR was recovered from a human donor in good health.

CDR3 in amino acids: CASSLGRGRFGSPLHF. The DNA for the CDR3 is TGTGCCAGCAGCTTAGGCAGGGGCCGGTTCGGATCACCCCTCCACTTT. The rearrangement uses TRBV11-1 and TRBJ1-6; a weak D match, TRBD1 (6 bases). CDR3 length: 16 residues. Deletions cut 1 base from V and 10 bases from J, with 17 bases between. Germline V gene lookup returns CDR1 SGHAT and CDR2 FQDESV (reference sequence).